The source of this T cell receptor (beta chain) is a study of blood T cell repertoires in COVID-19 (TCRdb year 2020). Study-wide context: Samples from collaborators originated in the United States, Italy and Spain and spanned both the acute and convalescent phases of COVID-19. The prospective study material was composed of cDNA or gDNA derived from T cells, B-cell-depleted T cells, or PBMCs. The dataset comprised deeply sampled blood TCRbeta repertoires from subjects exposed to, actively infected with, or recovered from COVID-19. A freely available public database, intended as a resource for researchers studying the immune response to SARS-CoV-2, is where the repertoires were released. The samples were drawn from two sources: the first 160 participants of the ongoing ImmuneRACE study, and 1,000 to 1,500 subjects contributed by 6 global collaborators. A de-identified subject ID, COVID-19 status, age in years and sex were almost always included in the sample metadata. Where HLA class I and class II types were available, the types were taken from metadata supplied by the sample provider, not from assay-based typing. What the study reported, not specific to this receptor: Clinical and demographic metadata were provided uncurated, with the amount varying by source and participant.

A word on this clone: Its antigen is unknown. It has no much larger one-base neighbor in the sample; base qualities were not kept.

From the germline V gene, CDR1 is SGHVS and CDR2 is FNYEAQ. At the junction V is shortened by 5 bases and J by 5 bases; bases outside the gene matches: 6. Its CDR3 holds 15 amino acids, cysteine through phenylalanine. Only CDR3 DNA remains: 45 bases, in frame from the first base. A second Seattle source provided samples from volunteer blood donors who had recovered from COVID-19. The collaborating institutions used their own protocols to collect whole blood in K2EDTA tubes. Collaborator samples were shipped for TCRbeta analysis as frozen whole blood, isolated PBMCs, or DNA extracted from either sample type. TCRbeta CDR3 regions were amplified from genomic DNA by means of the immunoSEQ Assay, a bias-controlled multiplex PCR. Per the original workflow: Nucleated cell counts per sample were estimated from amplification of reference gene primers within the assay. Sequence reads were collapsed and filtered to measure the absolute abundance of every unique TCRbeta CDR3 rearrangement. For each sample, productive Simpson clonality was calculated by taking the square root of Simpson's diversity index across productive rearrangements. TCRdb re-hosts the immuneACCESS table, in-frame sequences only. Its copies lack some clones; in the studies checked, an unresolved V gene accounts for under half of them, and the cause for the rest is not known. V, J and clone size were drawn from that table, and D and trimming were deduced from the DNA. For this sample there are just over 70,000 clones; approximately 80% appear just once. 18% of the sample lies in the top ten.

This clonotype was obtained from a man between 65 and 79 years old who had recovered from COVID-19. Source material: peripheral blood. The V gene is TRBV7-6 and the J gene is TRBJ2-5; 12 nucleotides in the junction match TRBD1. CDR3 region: CASSPLGQGAETQYF. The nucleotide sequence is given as TGTGCCAGCAGCCCCCTGGGACAGGGGGCTGAGACCCAGTACTTC.